This TCR beta chain was recorded in a study of monozygotic twins with inflammatory bowel disease (dated by TCRdb to about 2019). For context, the study as a whole: The full study comprised approximately 28 monozygotic twin pairs: nine German pairs (four IBD-concordant, five IBD-discordant) and 19 IBD-discordant Danish pairs. Within discordant pairs, disease-associated traits were sought mainly by comparing IBD patients with their genetically identical healthy co-twins. Each individual had, on average, about 151 000 unique TCRalpha sequences and 181 000 unique TCRbeta sequences available for analysis.

The paper as a whole reports these results and caveats: Background noise and inter-individual variability may have been introduced into the repertoires by the differing immunosuppressive treatments among patients. A decrease in TCRbeta repertoire diversity, as measured by inverse Simpson index, was observed in IBD patients compared with their healthy co-twins. Compared with healthy twins, IBD patients shared fewer clonotypes with other individuals, and the difference was most pronounced in patients with signs of disease activity. Repertoire similarity did not differ between concordant and discordant twins, possibly due to limited statistical power. No single strong signal or clonotype linked to IBD turned up in the results, so the idea that one exists was not supported. Different T cell subtypes could not be distinguished in the analysis.

Worth noting for this clonotype: Its antigen has not been determined.

There are 14 amino acids in the CDR3, from cysteine to phenylalanine inclusive. The DNA sequence is not available. The germline V gene (reference sequence) sets CDR1 to DFQATT and CDR2 to SNEGSKA. The library was generated by 5' RACE. For each TCR library, around 3,500 ng of total RNA was used. For each sample, cDNA synthesis was carried out in eight separate reactions using SMARTScribe reverse transcriptase. During cDNA synthesis, template switching was used to introduce unique molecular identifiers that contained a 6-nucleotide sample barcode. TCRalpha and TCRbeta cDNA was amplified by two nested PCRs of around 15 and 9 cycles, with bead purification after each PCR. Before amplification, the cDNA was treated with uracil DNA-glycosylase and purified using the QIAquick PCR purification kit. The second PCR added Illumina TruSeq-compatible adapters along with sample-specific barcodes. Library quality and concentration were checked on TapeStation and Qubit, and libraries were pooled at around 5 ng each. The pooled libraries were sequenced with 2 x 100 bp reads and custom sequencing primers on an Illumina HiSeq2500 single-index Rapid Run. In the authors' own workflow: PCR and sequencing errors were corrected by UMI-based consensus assembly using MiGEC version 1.2.6. V(D)J alignment, clonotype assembly and CDR3 extraction were performed with MiXCR version 2.1.1. Gene usage, clonotype sharing and MAIT/NKT TCR abundance were normalised by analysing the top 1000, 10 000 and 20 000 clonotypes per sample. After downsampling to 27 000 UMIs, diversity was calculated as the inverse Simpson index using the vegan R package. Paired Mann-Whitney U tests were applied to discordant twin pairs, with Benjamini-Hochberg correction for multiple testing. The reads went through TCRdb reprocessing, and each CDR3 protein sequence gets one entry with no DNA. The V and J calls come from TCRdb's annotation, not from the publication. The sample has fewer than 350,000 distinct CDR3 sequences on record. The top ten hold approximately 2% of the sample.

From each donor, an approximately 2.7 ml peripheral blood sample was collected into PAXgene tubes and kept at -80 degrees C. Without any T cell sorting, total RNA was extracted from whole blood using the PAXgene blood miRNA kit on an automated QIAcube. Peripheral blood from monozygotic twin pairs concordant or discordant for inflammatory bowel disease was subjected to deep TCRalpha and TCRbeta repertoire profiling with unique molecular barcoding. Smoking habits were recorded for all twin pairs, with individuals classified as current, former or never smokers. Sequenced: blood. The chain links TRBV20-1 with TRBJ1-5; TCRdb names TRBD1, which stays unverified in the absence of DNA. This clonotype originated in a human donor with ulcerative colitis or Crohn's disease, or a healthy co-twin of an affected twin (not recorded which). This receptor has the CDR3 CSASYRAGNQPQHF.